This T cell receptor (beta chain) was identified during a study of T cell repertoires in cytomegalovirus infection. Points from the study as a whole: Within the response measured ex vivo, HLA-C-restricted CMV-specific TCR beta clonotypes were dominant.

This clonotype came up a few times. Its antigen remains unknown. One entry per CDR3 protein, called by TCRdb with MiXCR from the reads. The data contain around 99,000 distinct CDR3 sequences, around 30% of them seen just once; the ten biggest clones take up 80% to 90%. V was clipped by 5 bases and J by 2 bases, with 12 bases between them. There are 14 residues in the CDR3. Per germline, CDR1 MNHEY and CDR2 SMNVEV (reference sequence). The receptor's source is a human donor in good health (CMV status not recorded). Some clones in this sample may be carry-over from other donors' samples. This sample comprised CD8+ T cells from cultured PBMCs, obtained from culture after CMV antigen stimulation. V is TRBV27 and J is TRBJ1-1, with D possibly being TRBD1 (5 bases). CDR3 amino acids: CASSAGGRNTEAFF. In nucleotides, the CDR3 is TGTGCCAGCAGTGCCGGGGGGAGAAACACTGAAGCTTTCTTT.